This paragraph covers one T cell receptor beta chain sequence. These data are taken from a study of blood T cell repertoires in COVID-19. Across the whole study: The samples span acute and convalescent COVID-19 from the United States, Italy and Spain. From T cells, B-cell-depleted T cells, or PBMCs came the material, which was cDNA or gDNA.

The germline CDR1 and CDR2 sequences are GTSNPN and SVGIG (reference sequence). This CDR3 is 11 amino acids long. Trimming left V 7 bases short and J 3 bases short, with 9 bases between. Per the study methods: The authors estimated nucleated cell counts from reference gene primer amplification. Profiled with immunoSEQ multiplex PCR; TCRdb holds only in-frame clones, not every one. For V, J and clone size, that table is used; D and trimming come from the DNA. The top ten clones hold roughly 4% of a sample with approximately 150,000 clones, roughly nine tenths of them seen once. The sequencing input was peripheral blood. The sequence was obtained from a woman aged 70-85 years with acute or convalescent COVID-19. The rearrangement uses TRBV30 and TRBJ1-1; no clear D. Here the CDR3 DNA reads TGTGCCTTAGGGAGGGACACTGAAGCTTTCTTT. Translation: CALGRDTEAFF.